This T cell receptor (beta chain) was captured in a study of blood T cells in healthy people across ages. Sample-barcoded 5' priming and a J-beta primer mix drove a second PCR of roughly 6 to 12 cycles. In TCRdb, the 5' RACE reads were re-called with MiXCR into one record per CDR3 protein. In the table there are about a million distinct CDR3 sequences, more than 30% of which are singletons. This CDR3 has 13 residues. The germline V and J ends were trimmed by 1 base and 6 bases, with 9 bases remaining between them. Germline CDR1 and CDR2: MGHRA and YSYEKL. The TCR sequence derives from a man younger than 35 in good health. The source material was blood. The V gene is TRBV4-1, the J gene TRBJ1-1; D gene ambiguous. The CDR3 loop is CASSQVGSPEAFF. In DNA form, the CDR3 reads TGCGCCAGCAGCCAAGTGGGAAGCCCTGAAGCTTTCTTT.